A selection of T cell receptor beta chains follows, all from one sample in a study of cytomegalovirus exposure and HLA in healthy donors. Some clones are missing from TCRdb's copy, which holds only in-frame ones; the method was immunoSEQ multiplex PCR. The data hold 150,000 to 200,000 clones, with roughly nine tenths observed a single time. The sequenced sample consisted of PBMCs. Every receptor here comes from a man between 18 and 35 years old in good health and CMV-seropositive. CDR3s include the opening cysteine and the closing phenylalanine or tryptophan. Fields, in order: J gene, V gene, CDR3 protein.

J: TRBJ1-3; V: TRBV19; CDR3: CASSRRQDSGNTIYF
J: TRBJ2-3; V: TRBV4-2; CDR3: CASSQDGLREGPDTQYF
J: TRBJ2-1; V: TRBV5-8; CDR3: CASSFWGGGNEQFF
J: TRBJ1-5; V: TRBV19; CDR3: CASSMRSIWAQHF
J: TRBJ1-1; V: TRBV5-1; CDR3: CASSLGQSNTEAFF
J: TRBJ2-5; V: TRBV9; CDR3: CASSGRDSKETQYF
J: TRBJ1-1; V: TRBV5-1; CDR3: CASSSQADGNTEAFF
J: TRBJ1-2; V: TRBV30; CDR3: CAVNGRETRDGYTF
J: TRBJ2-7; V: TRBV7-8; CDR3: CASSSPQDRGKYEQYF
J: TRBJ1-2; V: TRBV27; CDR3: CASSFRDRGYGYTF
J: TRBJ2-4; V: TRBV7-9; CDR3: CASSSTDRGEYF
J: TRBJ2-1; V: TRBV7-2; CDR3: CASSPSGRVPIEQFF
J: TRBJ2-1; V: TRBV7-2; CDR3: CASSSWVGLESYNEQFF
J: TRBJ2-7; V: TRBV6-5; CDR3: CASSYGRGRAYEQYF
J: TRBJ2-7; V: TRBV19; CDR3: CASSGQGGEQYF
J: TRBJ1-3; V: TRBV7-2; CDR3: CASSQDRFSGNTIYF
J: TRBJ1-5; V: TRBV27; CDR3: CASSLGTGGNQPQHF
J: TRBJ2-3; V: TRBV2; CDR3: CASSADRGLGDTQYF
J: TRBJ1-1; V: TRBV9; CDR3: CASSPTREAEAFF
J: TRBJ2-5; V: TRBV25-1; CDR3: CASTGQLQETQYF
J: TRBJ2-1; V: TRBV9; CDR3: CASSPLGGYNEQFF
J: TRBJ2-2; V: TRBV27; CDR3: CASSLSGTGGSGELFF
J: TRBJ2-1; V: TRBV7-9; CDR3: CASSLGWGLDANEQFF
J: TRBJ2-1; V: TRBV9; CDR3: CASSATGARGGSSYNEQFF
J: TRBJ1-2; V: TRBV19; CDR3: CASSLAGTGWGYTF
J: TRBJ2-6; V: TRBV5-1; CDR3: CASSTLTGVFSGANVLTF
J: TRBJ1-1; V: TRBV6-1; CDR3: CATGEMNTEAFF
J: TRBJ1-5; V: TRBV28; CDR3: CASSLFEGQPQHF
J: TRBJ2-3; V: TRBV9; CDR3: CASSAPRGRGVTDTQYF
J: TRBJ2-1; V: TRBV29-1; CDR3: CSVGGPRGRSYGDEQFF
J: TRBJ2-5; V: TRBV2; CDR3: CASSGTGGEQETQYF
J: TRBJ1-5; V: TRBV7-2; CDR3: CASSSNSNQPQHF
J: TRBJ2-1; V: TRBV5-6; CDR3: CASSLGLGAGAINEQFF
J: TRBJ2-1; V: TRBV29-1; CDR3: CSVDRVRDEQFF
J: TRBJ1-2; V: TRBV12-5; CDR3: CASGLVRGQPIYGYTF
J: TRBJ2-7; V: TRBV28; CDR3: CASNSDRAGEQYF
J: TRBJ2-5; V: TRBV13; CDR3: CASSPGGLAGGYRSGETQYF
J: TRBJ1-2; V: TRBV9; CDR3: CASSGGSGYTF
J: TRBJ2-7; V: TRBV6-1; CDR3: CASSELAGVDYEQYF
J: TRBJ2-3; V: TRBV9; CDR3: CASSVLAGTSTDTQYF
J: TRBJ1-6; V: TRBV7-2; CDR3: CASSQQGRHSPLHF
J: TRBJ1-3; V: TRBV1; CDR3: CTSSGHSVSGNTIYF
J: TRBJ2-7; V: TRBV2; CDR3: CASSRTPRVKFSYEQYF